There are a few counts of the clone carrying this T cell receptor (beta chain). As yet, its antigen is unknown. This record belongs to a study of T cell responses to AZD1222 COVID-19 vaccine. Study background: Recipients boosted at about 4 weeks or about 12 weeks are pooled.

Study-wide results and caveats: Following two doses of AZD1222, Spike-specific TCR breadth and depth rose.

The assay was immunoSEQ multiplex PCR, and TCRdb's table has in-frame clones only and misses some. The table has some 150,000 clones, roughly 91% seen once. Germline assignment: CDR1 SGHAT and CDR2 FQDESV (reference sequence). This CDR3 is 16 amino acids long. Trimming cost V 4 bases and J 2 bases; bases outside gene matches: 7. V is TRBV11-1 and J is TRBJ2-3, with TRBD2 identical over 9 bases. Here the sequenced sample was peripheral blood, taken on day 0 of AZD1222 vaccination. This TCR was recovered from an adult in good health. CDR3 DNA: TGTGCCAGCAGCTACCTGGGCGGGAGGGCCACAGATACGCAGTATTTT. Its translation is CASSYLGGRATDTQYF.